Following are 10 T cell receptor beta chains from one sample sequenced in a study of CD8 T cells in Susac syndrome. With random hexamers, roughly 0.5 to 1 ug RNA was reverse transcribed. From the immunoSEQ multiplex PCR reads, TCRdb called clonotypes with MiXCR, one entry per CDR3 protein. The data show about 140,000 distinct CDR3 sequences, approximately 95% seen once. The sample was CD4+ T cells from PBMCs. The receptors shown here come from a human donor with Susac syndrome.

The V gene is TRBV20-1, the J gene TRBJ2-6; D remains unclear. The CDR3 has 13 residues. V was cut by 4 bases and J by 2 bases, with 6 bases left in between. The germline CDR1 and CDR2 sequences are DFQATT and SNEGSKA (reference sequence). The chain's CDR3 is CSAKVTGANVLTF. The CDR3 DNA is TGCAGTGCTAAAGTTACTGGGGCCAACGTCCTGACTTTC.

The rearrangement uses TRBV28 and TRBJ1-5, with D perhaps TRBD1 (5 bases). The CDR3 runs to 16 residues. The germline V gene has CDR1 MDHEN and CDR2 SYDVKM. With 6 bases removed from V and 1 base from J, the gap between germline ends came to 16 bases. This CDR3 reads CASSRTGTLSNQPQHF. The CDR3, as DNA: TGTGCCAGCAGCCGAACCGGGACGTTAAGCAATCAGCCCCAGCATTTT.

The rearrangement joins TRBV11-2 to TRBJ2-1, with TRBD1 matching 9 bases. The CDR3 has 13 amino acids. The V gene's germline CDR1 is SGHAT and CDR2 FQNNGV. With V trimmed by 6 bases and J by 7 bases, 4 bases remained unmatched. CDR3 sequence reads: CASRRTGDNEQFF. CDR3 coding DNA: TGTGCCAGCAGGCGGACAGGGGATAATGAGCAGTTCTTC.

The rearrangement joins TRBV12-3 or TRBV12-4 to TRBJ2-2, with 9 positions matching TRBD2. V dropped 6 bases and J dropped 4; count of bases not matched to a gene: 9. The CDR3 has 16 residues. Here the CDR3 DNA reads TGTGCCAGCAGGCATAGCGGGAGTCCGGGCACCGGGGAGCTGTTTTTT. Its protein is CASRHSGSPGTGELFF.

The chain has TRBV7-3 and TRBJ2-2; 9 nucleotides match TRBD1. The germline gives CDR1 SGHTA, CDR2 FQGTGA. This CDR3 has 13 amino acids. J was trimmed by 6 bases and V by 6 bases; bases with no gene match: 2. In nucleotides, the CDR3 is TGTGCCAGCAGTAACAGGGGGCCCGGGGAGCTGTTTTTT. Protein sequence: CASSNRGPGELFF.

The rearrangement joins TRBV6-5 to TRBJ2-5; 7 bases line up with TRBD1. This CDR3 has 13 residues. CDR1 is MNHEY and CDR2 is SVGAGI in the germline V gene. Trimming at V came to 7 bases and at J to 5 bases, leaving 7 bases not matched to a gene. The CDR3 sequence is CASKIQGRETQYF. The CDR3 nucleotides are TGTGCCAGCAAAATACAGGGGCGGGAGACCCAGTACTTC.

The chain carries TRBV30 and TRBJ2-1; weak D call: TRBD1 (6 bases). Germline-derived CDR1 and CDR2 are GTSNPN and SVGIG (reference sequence). V dropped 3 bases and J dropped 7 bases, with 10 bases sitting between them. The CDR3 is 12 amino acids. CDR3 protein: CAWRGAKNEQFF. CDR3 nucleotides: TGTGCCTGGAGGGGGGCGAAAAATGAGCAGTTCTTC.

The CDR3 loop reads CSVGDGEKLFF. CDR3 nucleotides: TGCAGTGTTGGGGACGGGGAAAAACTGTTTTTT. The V and J genes are TRBV20-1 and TRBJ1-4; maybe TRBD1 (5 bases). Trimming took off 7 bases at V and 8 bases at J, with 11 bases between the two ends. This CDR3 spans 11 amino acids. Germline V CDR1 and CDR2: DFQATT, SNEGSKA (reference sequence).

The gene calls are TRBV30 and TRBJ2-3; D call uncertain. The CDR3 sequence is 13 residues long. Germline CDR1 reads GTSNPN; CDR2 reads SVGIG (reference sequence). Trimming stripped 2 bases from V and 0 bases from J, with 6 bases between. This CDR3 reads CAWSLHSTDTQYF. The CDR3 nucleotides are TGTGCCTGGAGTTTGCACAGCACAGATACGCAGTATTTT.

This clonotype has only one observation. The V call is TRBV20-1, the J call TRBJ2-7, with 9 bases that match TRBD1. Germline V lookup: CDR1 DFQATT, CDR2 SNEGSKA (reference sequence). Trimming took 5 bases from V and 1 from J; bases not matched to a gene: 9. The CDR3 spans 15 residues. The CDR3 reads CSAGRGTGLSYEQYF. CDR3 sequence (DNA): TGCAGTGCTGGAAGGGGGACAGGGTTGTCCTACGAGCAGTACTTC.